Listed below are T cell receptor beta chains from one sample, sequenced in a study of blood T cell repertoires in COVID-19. Method: immunoSEQ multiplex PCR; TCRdb's copy keeps in-frame clones and lacks some. The sample yields 120,000 or so clones, roughly 82% seen once. Sequencing was performed on peripheral blood. The origin of the receptors is a human donor in a cohort sampled during active COVID-19. Both conserved end residues are part of each CDR3. A D gene is named only where the DNA matches it firmly. Expanded clones get a size class; other rows say once, few or many, or leave the size out.

v_gene	abundance	j_gene	d_gene	CDR3aa	CDR3nt
TRBV24-1	-	TRBJ1-5	-	CATSLGREQPQHF	TGTGCCACCAGTTTGGGAAGGGAGCAGCCCCAGCATTTT
TRBV6-6	-	TRBJ2-7	TRBD2	CATGTTHEQYF	TGTGCCACCGGGACTACCCACGAGCAGTACTTC
TRBV29-1	-	TRBJ2-3	-	CSVGRTSTDTQYF	TGCAGCGTTGGTAGGACTAGCACAGATACGCAGTATTTT
TRBV10-3	-	TRBJ1-3	-	CAISEWQGLVENTIYF	TGTGCCATCAGTGAGTGGCAGGGACTCGTGGAAAACACCATATATTTT
TRBV19	-	TRBJ1-1	-	CASSPHDRNEAFF	TGTGCCAGTAGTCCGCACGACAGAAATGAAGCTTTCTTT
TRBV7-2	-	TRBJ2-1	TRBD2	CASSLVLGLAGYNEQFF	TGTGCCAGCAGCTTAGTCCTGGGACTAGCGGGGTACAATGAGCAGTTCTTC
TRBV5-1	-	TRBJ2-3	TRBD1	CASSPRTGETDTQYF	TGCGCCAGCAGCCCAAGGACAGGGGAGACAGATACGCAGTATTTT
TRBV19	-	TRBJ1-1	TRBD1	CASRSRGRGDTEAFF	TGTGCCAGTAGATCGCGGGGCAGGGGGGACACTGAAGCTTTCTTT
TRBV5-6	once	TRBJ2-4	TRBD1	CASSPGTVQNIQYF	TGTGCCAGCAGCCCAGGGACAGTACAAAACATTCAGTACTTC
TRBV5-6	-	TRBJ1-2	TRBD1	CASSFRTGGYTF	TGTGCCAGCAGCTTCCGGACAGGCGGCTACACCTTC
TRBV4-3	-	TRBJ1-4	TRBD1	CASSQGYGRGLGSTNEKLFF	TGCGCCAGCAGCCAAGGTTACGGCAGGGGGCTTGGGTCAACTAATGAAAAACTGTTTTTT
TRBV6-2/TRBV6-3	-	TRBJ1-1	TRBD1	CASSYPLSAGGYDTEAFF	TGTGCCAGCAGTTACCCCCTAAGTGCAGGGGGCTATGACACTGAAGCTTTCTTT
TRBV7-2	-	TRBJ2-5	TRBD2	CASSLLRTSGKETQYF	TGTGCCAGCAGCCTCCTCCGGACTAGCGGTAAAGAGACCCAGTACTTC
TRBV19	-	TRBJ1-1	TRBD1	CASRGWGQGRTEAFF	TGTGCCAGTAGGGGGTGGGGACAGGGACGAACTGAAGCTTTCTTT
TRBV6-5	-	TRBJ1-5	-	CASSPDRNQPQHF	TGTGCCAGCAGTCCAGACAGGAATCAGCCCCAGCATTTT
TRBV5-1	-	TRBJ2-1	-	CASTIDRRAGEQFF	TGCGCCAGCACCATCGACCGGAGGGCGGGTGAGCAGTTCTTC
TRBV4-3	-	TRBJ1-1	-	CASSQDVDTEAFF	TGCGCCAGCAGCCAAGATGTAGACACTGAAGCTTTCTTT
TRBV11-2	-	TRBJ1-1	-	CASSSLFAGDTEAFF	TGTGCCAGCAGCTCCCTATTCGCGGGGGACACTGAAGCTTTCTTT
TRBV24-1	-	TRBJ1-2	-	CATSDQGNYGYTF	TGTGCCACCAGTGATCAGGGCAACTATGGCTACACCTTC
TRBV7-2	-	TRBJ2-7	TRBD1	CASSLETGPYEQYF	TGTGCCAGCAGCTTAGAGACAGGGCCCTACGAGCAGTACTTC
TRBV9	-	TRBJ2-2	TRBD2	CASSVSGGDHTGELFF	TGTGCCAGCAGCGTATCGGGAGGGGACCACACCGGGGAGCTGTTTTTT
TRBV19	-	TRBJ1-2	TRBD1	CASSPGQGYGYTF	TGTGCCAGTAGTCCCGGACAGGGGTATGGCTACACCTTC
TRBV7-7	-	TRBJ2-3	TRBD1	CASSIGTATDTQYF	TGTGCCAGCAGCATCGGGACAGCCACAGATACGCAGTATTTT
TRBV6-1	-	TRBJ2-7	TRBD1	CASSEAVGTGGYEQYF	TGTGCCAGCAGTGAAGCGGTTGGGACAGGGGGCTACGAGCAGTACTTC
TRBV25-1	-	TRBJ2-3	TRBD1	CASSAATGGPDTQYF	TGTGCCAGCAGTGCAGCGACAGGGGGCCCAGATACGCAGTATTTT
TRBV19	-	TRBJ2-7	-	CATTGGSLDRSSYEQYF	TGTGCCACCACCGGAGGGTCCTTAGACAGAAGCTCCTACGAGCAGTACTTC
TRBV12-3/TRBV12-4	-	TRBJ2-7	TRBD1	CASRGQGKAAF	TGTGCCAGCAGAGGACAGGGTAAGGCAGCATTC
TRBV6-5	once	TRBJ2-3	-	CASSFTSLPTDTQYF	TGTGCCAGCAGTTTCACATCCCTTCCCACAGATACGCAGTATTTT
TRBV2	-	TRBJ2-7	-	CASSGTVGGYEQYF	TGTGCCAGCAGTGGGACAGTGGGTGGCTACGAGCAGTACTTC
TRBV4-1	-	TRBJ2-1	TRBD2	CASSQPGLAGGMGEQFF	TGCGCCAGCAGCCAACCGGGACTAGCGGGGGGGATGGGTGAGCAGTTCTTC
TRBV12-3/TRBV12-4	-	TRBJ1-1	TRBD1	CASSGTVAEAFF	TGTGCCAGCAGCGGGACAGTTGCTGAAGCTTTCTTT
TRBV19	-	TRBJ1-5	TRBD1	CASRRDRARGSNQPQHF	TGTGCCAGTAGACGGGACAGAGCGAGAGGGAGCAATCAGCCCCAGCATTTT
TRBV4-1	-	TRBJ1-4	TRBD1	CASSPTGKTTNEKLFF	TGCGCCAGCAGCCCGACAGGGAAAACAACTAATGAAAAACTGTTTTTT
TRBV5-1	-	TRBJ1-6	-	CASNPGTYNSPLHF	TGCGCCAGCAATCCCGGGACTTATAATTCACCCCTCCACTTT
TRBV10-3	-	TRBJ1-6	-	CAISEVGGTYNSPLHF	TGTGCCATCAGTGAGGTCGGGGGTACCTATAATTCACCCCTCCACTTT
TRBV7-2	-	TRBJ2-1	TRBD2	CASSLTSYPSGDEQFF	TGTGCCAGCAGCTTGACTAGCTATCCTTCAGGTGATGAGCAGTTCTTC
TRBV3-1/TRBV3-2	-	TRBJ1-2	TRBD1	CASSVGQGYGYTF	TGTGCCAGCAGCGTCGGACAGGGGTATGGCTACACCTTC
TRBV5-1	-	TRBJ1-1	TRBD1	CASRPDRANTEAFF	TGCGCCAGCAGGCCTGACAGGGCCAACACTGAAGCTTTCTTT
TRBV29-1	-	TRBJ1-2	TRBD1	CSVEAGQGYGYTF	TGCAGCGTTGAGGCGGGACAGGGCTATGGCTACACCTTC
TRBV20-1	-	TRBJ1-2	-	CSATLPYTF	TGCAGTGCTACCCTACCCTACACCTTC
TRBV6-5	-	TRBJ1-2	-	CASSYSNTGYSGYTF	TGTGCCAGCAGTTACTCGAATACAGGGTACTCTGGCTACACCTTC
TRBV7-8	-	TRBJ2-6	-	CASSPDLIGANVLTF	TGTGCCAGCAGCCCTGACTTAATTGGGGCCAACGTCCTGACTTTC
TRBV7-2	-	TRBJ2-1	-	CASSFGGGGNEQFF	TGTGCCAGCAGCTTTGGGGGAGGTGGCAATGAGCAGTTCTTC
TRBV5-4	-	TRBJ1-2	-	CASSLERSNYGYTF	TGTGCCAGCAGCTTGGAGCGCAGTAACTATGGCTACACCTTC
TRBV5-1	-	TRBJ1-1	-	CASSVGGLDTEAFF	TGCGCCAGCAGCGTTGGAGGGCTCGACACTGAAGCTTTCTTT
TRBV6-6	few	TRBJ1-5	TRBD1	CASSRTGVQPQHF	TGTGCCAGCAGTCGGACAGGGGTGCAGCCCCAGCATTTT
TRBV6-5	-	TRBJ1-1	-	CASSLDGRGNTEAFF	TGTGCCAGCAGTTTAGATGGCCGGGGGAACACTGAAGCTTTCTTT
TRBV27	once	TRBJ2-1	-	CASSPTSVPSGNEQFF	TGTGCCAGCAGTCCTACCTCGGTCCCGAGTGGCAATGAGCAGTTCTTC
TRBV13	-	TRBJ1-1	TRBD1	CASSLRDRGIEAFF	TGTGCCAGCAGCTTAAGGGACAGGGGGATTGAAGCTTTCTTT
TRBV11-2	-	TRBJ1-6	TRBD1	CASSQDRGSQNSPLHF	TGTGCCAGCAGCCAGGACAGGGGCTCCCAGAATTCACCCCTCCACTTT
TRBV7-2	once	TRBJ2-7	TRBD2	CASSLQSGGEYEQYF	TGTGCCAGCAGCTTACAGAGCGGGGGAGAATACGAGCAGTACTTC
TRBV5-5	-	TRBJ2-7	-	CASSLATGLHYEQYF	TGTGCCAGCAGCTTGGCCACAGGGCTTCACTACGAGCAGTACTTC